Sequencing of this T cell receptor (beta chain) was carried out in a study of control samples from healthy donors and cancer patients. The CDR3 runs to 15 residues. Trimming left V 7 bases short and J 7 bases short, with 20 bases between. The germline V gene encodes CDR1 SEHNR and CDR2 FQNEAQ (reference sequence). Using immunoSEQ multiplex PCR, the repertoire was profiled, and TCRdb retains in-frame clones only, with some absent. Among approximately 160,000 clones, 85% to 95% were seen once, and the ten largest hold approximately 4%. Sequencing was carried out using blood. The sequence came from a woman aged 60-75 years in good health. J is TRBJ2-1 and V is TRBV7-9, with a weak D call TRBD2 (7 bases). Written as DNA, the CDR3 is TGTGCCAGCACCCCACCGGGGGGCCGAATGAATGAGCAGTTCTTC. It yields the protein CASTPPGGRMNEQFF.